This TCR beta chain was identified in a study of cytomegalovirus exposure and HLA in healthy donors. Amplification used 60 Vbeta primers and 13 Jbeta primers. Here immunoSEQ multiplex PCR was the method, and the copy in TCRdb shows in-frame clones only, minus some. The sample yields 170,000 or so clones, more than 70% seen once. The germline V gene has CDR1 WNHNN and CDR2 SYGVQD (reference sequence). The junction had 9 bases not matched to a gene; V was cut back by 5 bases and J by 6 bases. The CDR3 has 14 residues. The chain carries TRBV10-1 and TRBJ2-7, with 8 bases matching TRBD1. What was sequenced was PBMCs. This clonotype was sampled from a boy younger than 10 in good health and CMV-seronegative. The CDR3 region is CASSSGQGTTEQYF. CDR3 coding DNA: TGCGCCAGCAGTTCTGGACAGGGAACCACCGAGCAGTACTTC.